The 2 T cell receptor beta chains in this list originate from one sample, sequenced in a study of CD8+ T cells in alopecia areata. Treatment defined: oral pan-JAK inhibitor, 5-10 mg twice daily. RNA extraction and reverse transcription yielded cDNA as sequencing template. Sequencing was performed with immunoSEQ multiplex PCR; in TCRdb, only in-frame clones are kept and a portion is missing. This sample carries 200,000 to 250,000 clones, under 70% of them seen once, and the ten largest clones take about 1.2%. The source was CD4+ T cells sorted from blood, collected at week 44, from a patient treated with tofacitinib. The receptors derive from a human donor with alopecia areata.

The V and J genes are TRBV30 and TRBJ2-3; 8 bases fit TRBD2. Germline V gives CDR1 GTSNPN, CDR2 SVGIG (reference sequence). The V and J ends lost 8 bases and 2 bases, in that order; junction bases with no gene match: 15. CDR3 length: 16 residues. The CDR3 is CARSGGRGSATDTQYF. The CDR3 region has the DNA TGTGCCCGAAGCGGGGGCCGAGGGTCTGCCACAGATACGCAGTATTTT.

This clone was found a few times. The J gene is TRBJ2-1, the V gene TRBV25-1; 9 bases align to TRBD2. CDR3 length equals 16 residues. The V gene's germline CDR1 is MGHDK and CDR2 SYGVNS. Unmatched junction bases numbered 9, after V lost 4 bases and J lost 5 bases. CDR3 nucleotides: TGTGCCAGCAGTGCCTATAGCGGGGGAGTGAACAATGAGCAGTTCTTC. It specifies CASSAYSGGVNNEQFF.